A single sample is the source of the 29 T cell receptor beta chains below, sequenced in a study of T cell changes during pregnancy in multiple sclerosis. This table comes from immunoSEQ multiplex PCR, and its TCRdb copy is limited to in-frame clones, with some not included. The sample has roughly 100,000 clones, 75% to 95% seen once. The sample in question was peripheral blood, obtained in the second trimester of pregnancy. The receptors stem from a female donor in good health, enrolled as a control in a pregnancy study.

This chain links TRBV12-5 with TRBJ1-6; D is perhaps TRBD1 (6 bases). Germline V gene sequence: CDR1 LGHNT, CDR2 FRNRAP. There are 18 residues in the CDR3. Trimming removed 0 bases from V and 4 bases from J, with 16 bases in between. CDR3 sequence (DNA): TGTGCTAGTGGTTTGGTCACTAAATTACAGGGATATAATTCACCCCTCCACTTT. The encoded protein is CASGLVTKLQGYNSPLHF.

This sequence joins TRBV9 and TRBJ2-1, with a tentative D call TRBD2 (6 bases). Germline CDR1 reads SGDLS; CDR2 reads YYNGEE. This CDR3 is 16 amino acids long. Trimming took off 0 bases at V and 2 bases at J, with 12 bases between the two ends. The CDR3 sequence is CASSVAGVVPYNEQFF. CDR3 DNA sequence: TGTGCCAGCAGCGTAGCGGGGGTTGTGCCCTACAATGAGCAGTTCTTC.

The chain uses TRBV14 and TRBJ2-1; 10 bases match TRBD2. V shed 4 bases and J 3 bases; nucleotides not matched to a gene: 6. In germline, CDR1 is SGHDN, CDR2 FVKESK. The CDR3 length is 16 residues. CDR3 loop: CASSRPTSGFYNEQFF. DNA for the CDR3: TGTGCCAGCAGCCGGCCGACTAGCGGGTTCTACAATGAGCAGTTCTTC.

This clone occurred a few times. V is TRBV6-4 and J is TRBJ1-6; TRBD1 matches at 7 bases. Per the germline V gene, CDR1 is MRHNA and CDR2 is SNTAGT. The ends lost 6 bases at V and 9 bases at J; junction bases unmatched: 5. This CDR3 is 13 amino acids long. The CDR3 reads CASRGTVGSPLHF. The CDR3 DNA reads TGTGCCAGCAGGGGGACAGTGGGTTCACCCCTCCACTTT.

This clone was picked up one time. The rearrangement joins TRBV6-1 to TRBJ1-1; 7 bases align to TRBD1. CDR3 length equals 18 residues. The germline V gene has CDR1 MNHNS and CDR2 SASEGT. Unmatched junction bases numbered 19, after V lost 4 bases and J lost 5 bases. The CDR3 is CASSAGGPQGPKGTEAFF. The CDR3 nucleotides read TGTGCCAGCAGTGCCGGGGGACCACAGGGGCCCAAAGGGACTGAAGCTTTCTTT.

The chain is built from TRBV28 and TRBJ2-1; 10 bases are shared with TRBD2. V shed 3 bases, J shed 5 bases, and the junction held 7 bases outside the gene matches. The germline CDR1 and CDR2 sequences are MDHEN and SYDVKM. The CDR3 covers 16 residues. CDR3 region: CASSLASGSRDNEQFF. CDR3 DNA: TGTGCCAGCAGTTTGGCTAGCGGGAGTAGGGACAATGAGCAGTTCTTC.

The gene calls are TRBV27 and TRBJ2-7; D may be TRBD2 (7 bases). Germline CDR1 reads MNHEY; CDR2 reads SMNVEV (reference sequence). There are 12 residues in the CDR3. V was shortened by 2 bases and J by 10 bases, with 12 bases between the two germline ends. The CDR3 spells CASSLLGGGQYF. CDR3 nucleotide sequence: TGTGCCAGCAGTTTACTGGGCGGGGGCCAGTACTTC.

DNA of the CDR3: TGTGCCACAACAGGGGGTTTTGGCTATGGCTACACCTTC. Translated: CATTGGFGYGYTF. The chain combines TRBV19 with TRBJ1-2; TRBD1 matches 8 bases. The ends lost 10 bases at V and 4 bases at J; junction bases unmatched: 8. CDR1 is LNHDA and CDR2 is SQIVND in the germline V gene (reference sequence). The CDR3 length is 13 residues.

This rearrangement joins TRBV25-1 to TRBJ2-7, with 8 bases aligning to TRBD1. The CDR3 consists of 13 residues. J gave up 0 bases and V 7 bases, and 2 bases lay outside the gene matches. The germline V gene has CDR1 MGHDK and CDR2 SYGVNS. CDR3 sequence (DNA): TGTGCCAGCATCGGGACAGGCTCCTACGAGCAGTACTTC. Amino acids: CASIGTGSYEQYF.

This chain links TRBV28 with TRBJ2-7; 7 bases fit TRBD2. Germline V gives CDR1 MDHEN, CDR2 SYDVKM. The CDR3 spans 16 residues. The trim removed 8 bases at V and 3 bases at J, leaving 16 bases unmatched. The CDR3 region has the DNA TGTGCCAGCCTGGAGCATTCGGCTAGCGGATACTACGAGCAGTACTTC. Its protein product is CASLEHSASGYYEQYF. Complete variable domain (other parts from reference TRBV28 and TRBJ2-7): DVKVTQSSRYLVKRTGEKVFLECVQDMDHENMFWYRQDPGLGLRLIYFSYDVKMKEKGDIPEGYSVSREKKERFSLILESASTNQTSMYLCASLEHSASGYYEQYFGPGTRLTVT.

The V gene is TRBV27, the J gene TRBJ1-2; D uncertain. Looked up from germline, CDR1 is MNHEY and CDR2 is SMNVEV (reference sequence). The CDR3 covers 15 residues. Trimming stripped 4 bases from V and 8 bases from J, with 20 bases between. The CDR3 coding sequence is TGTGCCAGCAGTTCACTTCGGGAGCTGGTGGAAGGCTACACCTTC. Encoded protein: CASSSLRELVEGYTF.

The J gene is TRBJ2-4, the V gene TRBV18, with D perhaps TRBD2 (5 bases). The CDR3 consists of 14 residues. V gave up 3 bases and J gave up 7 bases, with 13 bases separating them. Germline V gives CDR1 KGHSH, CDR2 LQKENI. DNA for the CDR3: TGTGCCAGCTCACCGAGGGCCTGGGAGAACATTCAGTACTTC. Translating gives CASSPRAWENIQYF. Based on the CDR3 plus reference TRBV18 and TRBJ2-4, the full variable domain is NAGVMQNPRHLVRRRGQEARLRCSPMKGHSHVYWYRQLPEEGLKFMVYLQKENIIDESGMPKERFSAEFPKEGPSILRIQQVVRGDSAAYFCASSPRAWENIQYFGAGTRLSVL.

The chain has TRBV19 and TRBJ1-2; TRBD1 agrees at 8 bases. Germline CDR1 LNHDA, CDR2 SQIVND (reference sequence). This CDR3 comprises 16 residues. V dropped 5 bases and J dropped 7; count of bases not matched to a gene: 15. The CDR3 DNA is TGTGCCAGTAGTGCCCAACCTGGGCCAGGGGGCACTGGCTACACCTTC. Protein: CASSAQPGPGGTGYTF.

This rearrangement joins TRBV30 to TRBJ1-3; D not certain. Trimming took 0 bases from V and 0 from J, leaving 12 bases between them. Per the germline V gene, CDR1 is GTSNPN and CDR2 is SVGIG (reference sequence). The CDR3 contains 16 residues. CDR3 in amino acids: CAWSVETPYSGNTIYF. The CDR3, as DNA: TGTGCCTGGAGTGTAGAGACACCTTACTCTGGAAACACCATATATTTT.

This chain joins TRBV7-9 and TRBJ1-1; D is uncertain. The CDR3 is made up of 14 amino acids. V lost 5 bases, J lost 1 base, and 11 bases lay in between. Germline V gene data show CDR1 as SEHNR and CDR2 as FQNEAQ (reference sequence). The CDR3, as DNA: TGTGCCAGCAGCCCACTTAGACAGAACACTGAAGCTTTCTTT. Translating it yields CASSPLRQNTEAFF.

The CDR3 bases are TGTGCCAGCAGCTTGAATGTTTGGGCCGGGACAGGGTACCAGCCCCAGCATTTT. Translated, it gives CASSLNVWAGTGYQPQHF. J is TRBJ1-5 and V is TRBV5-6; 9 bases align to TRBD1. The CDR3 totals 18 residues. The V gene's germline CDR1 is SGHDT and CDR2 YYEEEE. J was trimmed by 7 bases and V by 1 base; bases with no gene match: 15.

V gene TRBV5-5 combines with J gene TRBJ1-2, with 7 bases identical to TRBD1. CDR3 length equals 19 residues. CDR1 SGHKS and CDR2 YYEKEE come from the germline V gene (reference sequence). Trimming took 1 base from V and 0 from J; bases not matched to a gene: 15. CDR3 DNA: TGTGCCAGCAGCTTGTTCGGCGGGACAGCCTTATTTGCTAACTATGGCTACACCTTC. It yields the protein CASSLFGGTALFANYGYTF.

This chain links TRBV13 with TRBJ1-3; no reliable D call. Germline CDR1 is PRHDT and CDR2 is FYEKMQ (reference sequence). The CDR3 extends over 15 amino acids. V lost 0 bases and J 4 bases, leaving 10 bases between the germline ends. Here the CDR3 reads CASSLGATEGNTIYF. CDR3 coding DNA: TGTGCCAGCAGCTTAGGGGCTACAGAAGGAAACACCATATATTTT.

This chain links TRBV27 with TRBJ2-7; 7 bases agree with TRBD1. CDR1 is MNHEY, CDR2 SMNVEV, per germline (reference sequence). CDR3 length: 15 residues. V lost 4 bases and J lost 0; bases outside the gene matches: 6. The CDR3 region has the DNA TGTGCCAGCAGTTCGACAGGGTACCACTCCTACGAGCAGTACTTC. It encodes CASSSTGYHSYEQYF.

The genes are TRBV6-5 and TRBJ1-2; D may be TRBD1 (5 bases). The CDR3 extends over 16 amino acids. Per the germline V gene, CDR1 is MNHEY and CDR2 is SVGAGI. Trimming took 0 bases from V and 6 from J, leaving 17 bases between them. For the CDR3, the DNA is TGTGCCAGCAGTTACTCGAGATTCCCCAGGGCCCATGGCTACACCTTC. It is translated as CASSYSRFPRAHGYTF.

This clone was observed a single time. This chain uses TRBV10-3 with TRBJ1-2; a possible D gene is TRBD1 (6 bases). Trimming shortened V by 10 bases and J by 2 bases, and 14 bases separated the two germline ends. The CDR3 spans 13 residues. The germline gives CDR1 ENHRY, CDR2 SYGVKD. The CDR3 is CATKSTGNYGYTF. The CDR3 DNA is TGTGCCACAAAGTCAACAGGGAACTATGGCTACACCTTC.

This clone turned up a few times. The J gene is TRBJ1-2, the V gene TRBV2; tentatively, D is TRBD1 (5 bases). V dropped 11 bases and J dropped 6 bases, with 19 bases sitting between them. Germline-derived CDR1 and CDR2 are SNHLY and FYNNEI. The length of the CDR3 is 13 residues. In DNA, the CDR3 is TGTGCCGGGGATGGTGGGGCAAGGAATGGCTACACCTTC. Amino acid sequence: CAGDGGARNGYTF.

The chain recombines TRBV7-9 with TRBJ2-3; 7 nucleotides match TRBD1. Germline values: CDR1 SEHNR, CDR2 FQNEAQ (reference sequence). Trimming cost V 5 bases and J 2 bases; bases outside gene matches: 7. The CDR3 totals 15 residues. The CDR3 DNA reads as TGTGCCAGCAGCCGGAGACAGGGCTTCACAGATACGCAGTATTTT. This encodes CASSRRQGFTDTQYF.

This chain connects TRBV11-2 to TRBJ1-4; TRBD1 agrees at 7 bases. With V trimmed by 5 bases and J by 2 bases, 2 bases remained unmatched. The CDR3 has 14 residues. The germline V gene encodes CDR1 SGHAT and CDR2 FQNNGV. Written as DNA, the CDR3 is TGTGCCAGCAGCCAGGGGGTTACTAATGAAAAACTGTTTTTT. Translation: CASSQGVTNEKLFF.

The chain combines TRBV12-5 with TRBJ1-5, with 8 bases matching TRBD1. V lost 1 base and J lost 6; bases outside the gene matches: 11. CDR3 length equals 17 residues. Per germline, CDR1 LGHNT and CDR2 FRNRAP. CDR3 nucleotide sequence: TGTGCTAGTGGTTTGGCCCTACTGGACAGGGCCCCTCAGCCCCAGCATTTT. Amino acid sequence: CASGLALLDRAPQPQHF.

The count of this clone is one. The V call is TRBV6-6, the J call TRBJ1-4; D is perhaps TRBD1 (6 bases). CDR1 MNHNY and CDR2 SVGAGI come from the germline V gene (reference sequence). V lost 7 bases and J lost 8, with 20 bases in between. The length of the CDR3 is 15 residues. CDR3 sequence (DNA): TGTGCCAGCACTCTTCTGCCAGGGGAAAAGGAAAAACTGTTTTTT. Translating it yields CASTLLPGEKEKLFF.

The chain couples TRBV9 to TRBJ1-6; 8 nucleotides line up with TRBD1. Germline CDR1 reads SGDLS; CDR2 reads YYNGEE. The CDR3 spans 14 residues. The V and J ends lost 7 bases and 5 bases, in that order; junction bases with no gene match: 5. The CDR3 sequence: CASGGTGNNSPLHF. CDR3 bases: TGTGCCAGCGGGGGGACAGGAAATAATTCACCCCTCCACTTT.

The rearrangement joins TRBV18 to TRBJ1-5, with D tentatively TRBD1 (6 bases). The CDR3 contains 14 residues. Trimming removed 5 bases from V and 5 bases from J, with 13 bases in between. CDR1 KGHSH and CDR2 LQKENI come from the germline V gene. Here the CDR3 reads CASSGSDSHQPQHF. In nucleotides, the CDR3 is TGTGCCAGCTCAGGATCGGACAGTCATCAGCCCCAGCATTTT.

The rearrangement joins TRBV5-1 to TRBJ1-4; a weak D match, TRBD1 (6 bases). Trimming shortened V by 4 bases and J by 4 bases, and 11 bases separated the two germline ends. Germline loops: CDR1 SGHRS, CDR2 YFSETQ. The CDR3 covers 14 residues. The CDR3 sequence is CASSLGQNNEKLFF. The CDR3 nucleotides read TGCGCCAGCAGCCTCGGACAGAATAATGAAAAACTGTTTTTT.